The 8 T cell receptor beta chains below all came from one sample that was sequenced in a study of cytotoxic CD8 clonotypes in ibrutinib-treated CLL. The method was immunoSEQ multiplex PCR; TCRdb's version includes in-frame clones alone and lacks a portion of them. The table shows around 41,000 clones, with roughly 70% occurring only once. The specimen comprised PBMCs, sampled at disease progression, from a patient treated with ibrutinib. Receptor source: a human donor with chronic lymphocytic leukemia.

This clone came up a few times. The rearrangement links TRBV27 to TRBJ1-1, with D tentatively TRBD1 (6 bases). The CDR3 runs to 14 residues. Trimming removed 6 bases from V and 3 bases from J, with 14 bases in between. The germline CDR1 and CDR2 sequences are MNHEY and SMNVEV (reference sequence). CDR3: CASSNRDSDTEAFF. The CDR3 nucleotides are TGTGCCAGCAGCAACAGGGATTCAGACACTGAAGCTTTCTTT.

The chain carries TRBV28 and TRBJ2-1, with 10 positions matching TRBD2. Trimming took 6 bases from V and 6 from J; bases not matched to a gene: 5. Germline-derived CDR1 and CDR2 are MDHEN and SYDVKM. There are 14 residues in the CDR3. Here the CDR3 reads CASRISGRINEQFF. The DNA of the CDR3 is TGTGCCAGCAGGATTAGCGGGAGGATCAATGAGCAGTTCTTC.

This clone was found a few times. The chain recombines TRBV19 with TRBJ1-5, with 7 bases matching TRBD1. Trimming cost V 6 bases and J 4 bases; bases outside gene matches: 15. The germline CDR1 and CDR2 sequences are LNHDA and SQIVND (reference sequence). CDR3 length equals 17 residues. The CDR3 is CASSPGEGALWNQPQHF. In DNA, the CDR3 is TGTGCCAGTAGCCCCGGGGAGGGGGCGTTATGGAATCAGCCCCAGCATTTT.

The V call is TRBV19, the J call TRBJ1-1, with 7 bases aligning to TRBD1. V lost 5 bases to trimming and J lost 2 bases; unmatched junction nucleotides: 5. Germline loops: CDR1 LNHDA, CDR2 SQIVND (reference sequence). The CDR3 length is 14 residues. CDR3 region: CASSPRDRNTEAFF. The CDR3 DNA reads as TGTGCCAGTAGTCCTCGGGACAGAAACACTGAAGCTTTCTTT. The variable domain in full, completed from reference TRBV19 and TRBJ1-1, reads DGGITQSPKYLFRKEGQNVTLSCEQNLNHDAMYWYRQDPGQGLRLIYYSQIVNDFQKGDIAEGYSVSREKKESFPLTVTSAQKNPTAFYLCASSPRDRNTEAFFGQGTRLTVV.

The gene calls are TRBV5-5 and TRBJ1-1; the D is unclear. Germline V gene data show CDR1 as SGHKS and CDR2 as YYEKEE (reference sequence). V lost 8 bases and J lost 0, with 14 bases in between. The length of the CDR3 is 14 residues. CDR3: CASSGRQMNTEAFF. Here the CDR3 DNA reads TGTGCCAGTTCGGGCAGACAAATGAACACTGAAGCTTTCTTT. The whole variable domain, filled in from reference TRBV5-5 and TRBJ1-1, reads DAGVTQSPTHLIKTRGQQVTLRCSPISGHKSVSWYQQVLGQGPQFIFQYYEKEERGRGNFPDRFSARQFPNYSSELNVNALLLGDSALYLCASSGRQMNTEAFFGQGTRLTVV.

The sample holds a few counts of this clone. The rearrangement joins TRBV19 to TRBJ1-4; D is uncertain. Germline V gene sequence: CDR1 LNHDA, CDR2 SQIVND (reference sequence). CDR3 length: 14 amino acids. The V end was cut by 7 bases, the J end by 2 bases, with 11 bases between. The CDR3 sequence is CASTGMGTNEKLFF. The CDR3 DNA reads as TGTGCCAGTACCGGTATGGGGACTAATGAAAAACTGTTTTTT.

The genes are TRBV7-2 and TRBJ1-6; TRBD1 matches at 7 bases. The germline V gene encodes CDR1 SGHTA and CDR2 FQGNSA. V gave up 5 bases and J gave up 12 bases; unmatched junction bases: 10. The CDR3 sequence is 14 residues long. CDR3 in amino acids: CASSRQGSGLPLHF. In DNA form, the CDR3 reads TGTGCCAGCAGCCGACAGGGATCGGGGTTACCCCTCCACTTT.

The V call is TRBV5-5, the J call TRBJ1-5, with D perhaps matching TRBD1 (5 bases). V was pared by 5 bases and J by 2 bases, with 20 bases between. CDR3 length: 17 amino acids. Looked up from germline, CDR1 is SGHKS and CDR2 is YYEKEE (reference sequence). CDR3 in amino acids: CASSLLGRGAGNQPQHF. The CDR3, as DNA: TGTGCCAGCAGTTTACTCGGGAGGGGTGCGGGCAATCAGCCCCAGCATTTT.